This T cell receptor beta chain was observed in a study of T cell responses to AZD1222 COVID-19 vaccine. Using immunoSEQ multiplex PCR, the repertoire was profiled, and TCRdb retains in-frame clones only, with some absent. The table shows 70,000 or so clones, with about 87% occurring only once. The length of the CDR3 is 13 residues. The germline V gene encodes CDR1 WNHNN and CDR2 SYGVQD (reference sequence). Deletions cut 3 bases from V and 2 bases from J, with 5 bases between. The specimen was peripheral blood, collected on day 0 of AZD1222 vaccination. This receptor was taken from an adult in good health. J is TRBJ1-3 and V is TRBV10-1; D might be TRBD1 (5 bases). The CDR3 region is CASSDRAGNTIYF. CDR3 coding DNA: TGCGCCAGCAGTGACAGGGCTGGAAACACCATATATTTT.